This T cell receptor beta chain stems from a study of blood T cell repertoires in COVID-19. Background on the study: Nucleic acid was either cDNA or gDNA, and it came from T cells, B-cell-depleted T cells, or PBMCs.

Participants had their cohort set by participant-reported clinical history. Before being deemed recovered, Cohort 3 donors had two negative PCRs, clearance, or symptom resolution. Looked up from germline, CDR1 is SGHAT and CDR2 is FQNNGV. The germline V and J ends were trimmed by 2 bases and 7 bases, with 6 bases remaining between them. This CDR3 spans 12 amino acids. As originally analysed: Counts of nucleated cells, estimated from reference gene primer amplification, were obtained. The protocol was immunoSEQ multiplex PCR, while the TCRdb copy is restricted to in-frame clones and leaves out a portion. V and J calls and clone size are given by that table; D and trimming were obtained from the DNA. The repertoire holds approximately 310,000 clones, 75% to 90% seen once, with 4.5% to 5.5% in the top ten. This clone was observed a few times.

The rearrangement joins TRBV11-2 to TRBJ1-5; the D is unclear. The sequence was collected from a man aged 55 to 70 who had recovered from COVID-19. Sequencing input: PBMCs or T cells enriched from blood (not recorded which). CDR3 coding DNA: TGTGCCAGCAGCTTACCAGGCCAGCCCCAGCATTTT. Translation gives CASSLPGQPQHF.